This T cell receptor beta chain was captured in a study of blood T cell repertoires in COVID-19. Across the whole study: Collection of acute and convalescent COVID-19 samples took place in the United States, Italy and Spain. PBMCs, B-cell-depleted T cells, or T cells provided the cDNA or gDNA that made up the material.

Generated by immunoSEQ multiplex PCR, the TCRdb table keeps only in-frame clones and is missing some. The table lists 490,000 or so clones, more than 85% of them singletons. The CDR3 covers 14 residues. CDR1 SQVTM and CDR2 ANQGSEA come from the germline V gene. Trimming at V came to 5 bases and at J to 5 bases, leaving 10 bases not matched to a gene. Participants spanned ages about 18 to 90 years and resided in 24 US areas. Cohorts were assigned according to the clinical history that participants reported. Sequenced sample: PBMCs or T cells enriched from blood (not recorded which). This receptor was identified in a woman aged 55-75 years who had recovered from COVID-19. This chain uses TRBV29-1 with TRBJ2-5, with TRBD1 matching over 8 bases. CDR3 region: CSVNAGTGTETQYF. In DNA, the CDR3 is TGCAGCGTTAACGCCGGGACAGGAACTGAGACCCAGTACTTC.